The entry below describes one T cell receptor (beta chain). No antigen is known for it. Base qualities are not recorded, but no much larger clone differs from it by a single base. TCRbeta CDR3 regions were amplified from genomic DNA using the immunoSEQ Assay, a bias-controlled multiplex PCR. Per the authors' processing: Nucleated cell counts per sample were estimated from amplification of reference gene primers within the assay. To quantify the absolute abundance of each unique TCRbeta CDR3 rearrangement, sequence reads were collapsed and filtered. For each sample, productive Simpson clonality was calculated by taking the square root of Simpson's diversity index across productive rearrangements. TCRdb retrieved this table from immuneACCESS and kept in-frame rearrangements only. Not all clones are present; in checked studies, unresolved V genes account for under half, and no reason is known for the remainder. That table supplies the V and J calls and clone size; D and trimming were determined from the DNA. The sample table holds roughly 520,000 clones, of which roughly 90% were seen once. The ten top clones hold roughly 1.9% of the sample.

The data were obtained in a study of blood T cell repertoires in COVID-19 (TCRdb year 2020). Notes on the research overall: The collaborator samples originated in the United States, Italy and Spain and spanned the acute and convalescent phases of COVID-19. The prospective study material was composed of cDNA or gDNA derived from T cells, B-cell-depleted T cells, or PBMCs. Deeply sampled blood TCRbeta repertoires from subjects exposed to, actively infected with, or recovered from COVID-19 were included in the dataset. A freely available public database, intended as a resource for researchers studying the immune response to SARS-CoV-2, is where the repertoires were released. The samples were drawn from the first 160 participants of the ongoing ImmuneRACE study and from about 1,200 subjects provided by 6 global collaborators. Sample metadata almost always included a de-identified subject ID, COVID-19 status, age in years and sex. Where HLA class I and class II types were available, the types were taken from metadata supplied by the sample provider, not from assay-based typing.

Enrolling through a virtual design, the prospective study's participants ranged in age from roughly 18 to 95 years and lived across roughly 23 United States geographic areas. To assign participants to cohorts, the prospective study relied on clinical history that participants themselves reported in a screening survey and a study questionnaire. ImmuneRACE Cohort 3 recovered participants were defined by two consecutive negative NP/OP PCR tests, healthcare professional clearance, or symptom resolution. In the prospective study, whole blood, serum and a nasopharyngeal or oropharyngeal swab were collected from each participant by mobile phlebotomists. Over a roughly 2-month period, participants in the prospective study had the option of providing additional blood draws and questionnaires. Prospective study blood samples were shipped either frozen or at room temperature before DNA extraction. For CDR1 and CDR2, the germline V gene lists SGHNT and YENEEA. Unmatched junction bases come to 5, with V trimmed by 5 bases and J by 6 bases. The CDR3 sequence holds 14 residues, the cysteine and phenylalanine included. The entry retains the CDR3 DNA only, 42 bases that are in frame from base 1.

What the authors observed across the whole study: The quantity of clinical and demographic metadata differed by source and by participant and was supplied without curation.

The rearrangement joined TRBV11-3 to TRBJ2-2; 8 junctional bases match TRBD1. Sequenced sample: PBMCs or T cells enriched from blood (not recorded which). The source is a woman in her 40s who had recovered from COVID-19. The encoded CDR3 is CASSVGQVSGELFF. The sequenced DNA is TGTGCCAGCAGCGTGGGACAGGTCTCCGGGGAGCTGTTTTTT.